This record covers a single TCR beta chain. The antigen it recognizes is unknown. No per-base quality is available; no much larger clone lies one base away. This entry comes from a study of blood T cell repertoires in COVID-19 (TCRdb year 2020). The study in broad terms: The collaborator samples originated in the United States, Italy and Spain and spanned the acute and convalescent phases of COVID-19. The material from the prospective study consisted of cDNA or gDNA derived from T cells, B-cell-depleted T cells, or PBMCs. Deeply sampled blood TCRbeta repertoires from subjects exposed to, actively infected with, or recovered from COVID-19 were included in the dataset. The repertoires were made available in a free public database intended to serve as a resource for research on the immune response to SARS-CoV-2. The samples were drawn from two sources: the first 160 participants of the ongoing ImmuneRACE study, and 1,200 or so subjects contributed by 6 global collaborators. Nearly every sample came with metadata listing a de-identified subject ID, COVID-19 status, age in years and sex. HLA class I and class II types, where available, came from metadata supplied by the sample provider rather than from assay-based typing. On the study overall, not on this receptor specifically: The amount of clinical and demographic metadata varied by source and participant and was provided uncurated.

V loses 0 bases of germline sequence and J loses 5 bases, and the interval between the two ends is 16 bases. Taken from cysteine to phenylalanine, the CDR3 has 16 residues. The CDR3 DNA has 48 bases and is translated from base 1. Via the germline V gene, CDR1 is LGHNA and CDR2 YNFKEQ. One collaborating source in Seattle enrolled patients during active infection and followed them longitudinally through the course of disease. Each collaborating institution followed its own protocols to collect whole blood in K2EDTA tubes. For TCRbeta analysis, collaborator samples were shipped as frozen whole blood, as isolated PBMCs, or as DNA extracted from either sample type. The immunoSEQ Assay, a bias-controlled multiplex PCR, was used to amplify TCRbeta CDR3 regions from genomic DNA. The paper's processing steps were these. The number of nucleated cells in each sample was estimated from the amplification of reference gene primers within the assay. To quantify the absolute abundance of each unique TCRbeta CDR3 rearrangement, sequence reads were collapsed and filtered. For each sample, productive Simpson clonality was calculated as the square root of Simpson's diversity index over productive rearrangements. In TCRdb, the immuneACCESS table is reduced to in-frame sequences with V and J assigned. These tables do not hold every clone; where another copy was compared, an unresolved V gene accounts for under half, and the others remain unexplained. V, J and clone size reflect that table, while D and trimming were determined from the DNA. The sample has roughly 150,000 clones on record, more than 80% of them singletons. Approximately 2% of the sample belongs to the ten largest clones.

The V gene is TRBV4-2 and the J gene is TRBJ1-2, with TRBD1 as a weak D call on 5 bases. The origin of this receptor is a woman between 55 and 75 years old with COVID-19, enrolled during active disease. Sequencing input: peripheral blood. In nucleotides, the sequence is TGTGCCAGCAGCCAAGAAGTGGGACTTCTTCAATATGGCTACACCTTC. This is translated as CASSQEVGLLQYGYTF.